Below, one T cell receptor beta chain is given with its context. The sample originates from a study of T cells expressing NK-cell markers. Per germline, CDR1 MNHNS and CDR2 SASEGT. The CDR3 runs to 16 residues. TCRdb reprocessed the 5' RACE reads and stores each CDR3 protein as one record, lacking DNA. The sample includes hundreds of thousands of distinct CDR3 sequences. The origin of this receptor is a man between 18 and 69 years old in good health. The chain recombines TRBV6-1 with TRBJ2-2; TCRdb gives TRBD2 as the D gene, but with no DNA this cannot be confirmed. Material for sequencing was blood T cells: a sorted CD56 or NKG2C T cell subset, CD4+ or CD8+ T cells, or bulk PBMC T cells (not recorded which). Here the CDR3 reads CASSPGGAPNTGELFF.